The 29 T cell receptor beta chains below were found in one sample sequenced in a study of CD8+CD57+ T cells in acquired aplastic anemia. TCR beta VDJ combinations and CDR3 sequences were profiled from genomic DNA. Each CDR3 protein gets one entry after TCRdb re-called the reads with MiXCR. Of 310,000 or so distinct CDR3 sequences listed, about 50% are singletons. In patients chosen for sequencing, flow cytometry had shown CD8+CD57+ cell expansion. The sequenced material came from sorted CD4+, CD8+, or CD8+CD57+ T cells (not recorded which) from PBMCs. The origin of the receptors is a human donor with aplastic anemia.

V and J are TRBV7-9 and TRBJ2-7, with 9 bases that match TRBD1. The trim removed 1 base at V and 5 bases at J, leaving 0 bases unmatched. In germline, CDR1 is SEHNR, CDR2 FQNEAQ (reference sequence). There are 13 residues in the CDR3. The CDR3 here is CASSLGTGDEQYF. The DNA of the CDR3 is TGTGCCAGCAGCTTAGGGACAGGGGACGAGCAGTACTTC.

The V call is TRBV20-1, the J call TRBJ2-3; TRBD2 agrees at 8 bases. The ends lost 2 bases at V and 2 bases at J; junction bases unmatched: 3. Germline V gives CDR1 DFQATT, CDR2 SNEGSKA (reference sequence). The CDR3 has 14 residues. CDR3 DNA sequence: TGCAGTGCTAGACTTAGCGGGAACACAGATACGCAGTATTTT. Amino acid sequence: CSARLSGNTDTQYF.

This rearrangement joins TRBV20-1 to TRBJ2-1; D possibly corresponds to TRBD2 (5 bases). V was clipped by 0 bases and J by 8 bases, with 5 bases between them. The length of the CDR3 is 11 residues. Germline V gives CDR1 DFQATT, CDR2 SNEGSKA (reference sequence). CDR3 DNA: TGCAGTGCTAGAGATAGCGATGAGCAGTTCTTC. Its translation is CSARDSDEQFF.

Many counts were recorded for this clonotype. The chain is built from TRBV5-8 and TRBJ1-2; no reliable D call. The CDR3 is 15 amino acids. The germline gives CDR1 SGHTS, CDR2 YDEGEE. Between the trimmed V and J ends, which lost 0 bases and 7 bases, there was a span of 16 bases. The CDR3 is CASSLDWGFNIGYTF. CDR3 nucleotide sequence: TGTGCCAGCAGCTTGGACTGGGGTTTTAACATTGGCTACACCTTC.

This clonotype was observed a handful of times. This sequence joins TRBV20-1 and TRBJ2-7, with 11 bases lining up with TRBD1. Germline trimming cut 0 bases from V and 2 bases from J; bases unmatched to any gene: 9. The CDR3 sequence is 17 residues long. Germline assignment: CDR1 DFQATT and CDR2 SNEGSKA (reference sequence). The CDR3 reads CSARDSLAGQGAYEQYF. CDR3 nucleotides: TGCAGTGCTAGAGACTCCCTCGCGGGACAGGGGGCCTACGAGCAGTACTTC.

The chain links TRBV7-9 to TRBJ2-1, with 8 bases fitting TRBD1. After removal of 1 base from V and 5 bases from J, the junction contained 4 bases not matched to a gene. The CDR3 has 15 amino acids. Germline CDR1 reads SEHNR; CDR2 reads FQNEAQ (reference sequence). The CDR3 sequence is CASSLVRGLNNEQFF. For the CDR3, the DNA is TGTGCCAGCAGCTTAGTCAGGGGGCTTAACAATGAGCAGTTCTTC. The whole variable domain, remainder taken from reference TRBV7-9 and TRBJ2-1, is DTGVSQNPRHKITKRGQNVTFRCDPISEHNRLYWYRQTLGQGPEFLTYFQNEAQLEKSRLLSDRFSAERPKGSFSTLEIQRTEQGDSAMYLCASSLVRGLNNEQFFGPGTRLTVL.

The gene calls are TRBV12-3 or TRBV12-4 and TRBJ1-5; no reliable D call. CDR3 length equals 14 residues. Between the trimmed V and J ends, which lost 5 bases and 2 bases, there was a span of 10 bases. Here the CDR3 DNA reads TGTGCCAGCAGTCCCGGACCCGGCAATCAGCCCCAGCATTTT. Translating it yields CASSPGPGNQPQHF.

This clonotype was seen at least ten times. The V call is TRBV19, the J call TRBJ1-6, with no clear D. The CDR3 is 14 residues long. The ends were cut back, 5 bases at V and 8 bases at J, with 13 bases in the middle. The germline V gene has CDR1 LNHDA and CDR2 SQIVND (reference sequence). CDR3: CASSDTPRDSPLHF. CDR3 coding DNA: TGTGCCAGTAGTGATACCCCGAGGGATTCACCCCTCCACTTT.

This clonotype occurred many times. The CDR3 loop is CASRGQGVNGEQFF. For the CDR3, the DNA is TGTGCCAGCAGAGGACAGGGGGTTAACGGTGAGCAGTTCTTC. This rearrangement joins TRBV6-5 to TRBJ2-1; 10 bases are a match to TRBD1. The CDR3 extends over 14 amino acids. Germline-derived CDR1 and CDR2 are MNHEY and SVGAGI. V shed 6 bases, J shed 9 bases, and the junction held 8 bases outside the gene matches.

In its sample, this clonotype was seen a few times. The genes are TRBV10-3 and TRBJ2-5, with D perhaps given as TRBD1 or TRBD2 (6 bases each). Looked up from germline, CDR1 is ENHRY and CDR2 is SYGVKD. V was pared by 10 bases and J by 4 bases, with 19 bases between. The CDR3 consists of 14 residues. CDR3 nucleotides: TGTGCCACGGGGGAGGAGGGGGGTCGAGAGACCCAGTACTTC. Translation: CATGEEGGRETQYF.

The chain uses TRBV5-1 and TRBJ2-3; D may match TRBD1 or TRBD2 (5 bases each). V lost 4 bases and J 2 bases, leaving 11 bases between the germline ends. The length of the CDR3 is 14 residues. CDR1 is SGHRS and CDR2 is YFSETQ in the germline V gene. The CDR3 DNA sequence: TGCGCCAGCAGCCATATAGGGACCACAGATACGCAGTATTTT. Protein: CASSHIGTTDTQYF.

This chain connects TRBV10-3 to TRBJ1-2; no clear D. CDR1 and CDR2 (germline): ENHRY, SYGVKD. The ends were cut back, 10 bases at V and 2 bases at J, with 17 bases in the middle. CDR3 length: 14 amino acids. The CDR3 nucleotides read TGTGCCAGCAACACGGGGTATGGGAACTATGGCTACACCTTC. Translation gives CASNTGYGNYGYTF.

The V and J genes are TRBV20-1 and TRBJ2-1; no clear D. V was cut by 0 bases and J by 5 bases, with 11 bases left in between. The CDR3 covers 14 residues. Germline V CDR1 and CDR2: DFQATT, SNEGSKA (reference sequence). CDR3 in DNA: TGCAGTGCTAGAGATAGACCTACTCACAATGAGCAGTTCTTC. Translating gives CSARDRPTHNEQFF.

This chain uses TRBV7-2 with TRBJ1-6; D gene unclear. In germline, CDR1 is SGHTA, CDR2 FQGNSA. CDR3 length equals 14 residues. V lost 5 bases and J lost 10, with 15 bases in between. The CDR3 region has the DNA TGTGCCAGCAGCCAAGATCTCGAGAGATCACCCCTCCACTTT. Protein product: CASSQDLERSPLHF.

The chain couples TRBV7-2 to TRBJ2-7; no clear D gene. The assigned J gene may be wrong: the sequence end matches TRBJ2-1 better. Germline CDR1 and CDR2: SGHTA and FQGNSA. This CDR3 is 15 amino acids long. The CDR3, as DNA: TGTGCCAGCAGCTTAGGACGAGTCCAACACAATGAGCAGTTCTTC. Its translation is CASSLGRVQHNEQFF.

This clonotype came up once. V and J are TRBV20-1 and TRBJ1-5; 9 bases match TRBD1. Germline V lookup: CDR1 DFQATT, CDR2 SNEGSKA (reference sequence). V shed 6 bases and J 4 bases; nucleotides not matched to a gene: 4. The CDR3 loop spans 13 amino acids. CDR3 nucleotides: TGCAGTGCGACGGGACAGGGTAATCAGCCCCAGCATTTT. The encoded protein is CSATGQGNQPQHF.

V usage is TRBV7-8 and J usage is TRBJ1-4; D possibly corresponds to TRBD1 (5 bases). The germline V gene has CDR1 SGHVS and CDR2 FQNEAQ. V lost 6 bases and J 8 bases, leaving 16 bases between the germline ends. The CDR3 is 14 amino acids. The CDR3 here is CASSFNRRREKLFF. In nucleotides, the CDR3 is TGTGCCAGCAGTTTTAACAGGAGGAGGGAAAAACTGTTTTTT.

This sequence joins TRBV24-1 and TRBJ2-3; the D call may be TRBD1 or TRBD2 (8 bases each). Germline-derived CDR1 and CDR2 are KGHDR and SFDVKD. The CDR3 is 17 residues long. V was shortened by 3 bases and J by 6 bases, with 21 bases between the two germline ends. The CDR3 region is CATSDPGGGGGRDTQYF. As DNA, the CDR3 is TGTGCCACCAGTGATCCAGGGGGCGGCGGGGGGCGGGATACGCAGTATTTT.

The CDR3 sequence is CASSEVGRAKGTDTQYF. The CDR3 DNA follows: TGTGCCAGTAGTGAGGTCGGGAGGGCCAAGGGCACAGATACGCAGTATTTT. J is TRBJ2-3 and V is TRBV19; 8 positions agree with TRBD2. Trimming at V came to 5 bases and at J to 1 base, leaving 11 bases not matched to a gene. This CDR3 comprises 17 residues. Germline CDR1 LNHDA, CDR2 SQIVND (reference sequence).

The chain is built from TRBV15 and TRBJ2-7; no definite D call. Per the germline V gene, CDR1 is LNHNV and CDR2 is YYDKDF (reference sequence). The CDR3 loop spans 15 amino acids. Deletions cut 4 bases from V and 0 bases from J, with 13 bases between. The CDR3 loop reads CATSTTRLNSYEQYF. The CDR3 nucleotides read TGTGCCACCAGCACGACCAGGCTTAACTCCTACGAGCAGTACTTC. Using reference TRBV15 and TRBJ2-7 for the parts outside the CDR3, the full variable domain is DAMVIQNPRYQVTQFGKPVTLSCSQTLNHNVMYWYQQKSSQAPKLLFHYYDKDFNNEADTPDNFQSRRPNTSFCFLDIRSPGLGDTAMYLCATSTTRLNSYEQYFGPGTRLTVT.

This clonotype occurred a few times. This chain connects TRBV12-3 or TRBV12-4 to TRBJ1-6; no reliable D call. The length of the CDR3 is 14 residues. V was cut by 6 bases and J by 7 bases, with 13 bases left in between. The chain's CDR3 is CASSHRYSNSPLHF. CDR3 DNA: TGTGCCAGCAGCCACCGTTACAGCAATTCACCCCTCCACTTT.

V gene TRBV24-1 combines with J gene TRBJ1-2; 7 bases agree with TRBD1. CDR1 is KGHDR and CDR2 is SFDVKD in the germline V gene. After removal of 2 bases from V and 8 bases from J, the junction contained 7 bases not matched to a gene. CDR3 length equals 14 residues. CDR3 nucleotides: TGTGCCACCAGTGATTCGACAGGGTTCGGGGGCTACACCTTC. Its translation is CATSDSTGFGGYTF.

This chain connects TRBV12-3 or TRBV12-4 to TRBJ2-2, with 7 bases lining up with TRBD1. CDR3 size: 14 residues. Trimming at V came to 1 base and at J to 5 bases, leaving 1 base not matched to a gene. This CDR3 is CASSLVTGTGELFF. Written as DNA, the CDR3 is TGTGCCAGCAGTTTAGTGACAGGGACCGGGGAGCTGTTTTTT.

V gene TRBV19 combines with J gene TRBJ1-2, with D uncertain. Between the trimmed V and J ends, which lost 5 bases and 4 bases, there was a span of 11 bases. The germline CDR1 and CDR2 sequences are LNHDA and SQIVND (reference sequence). The CDR3 consists of 13 residues. This CDR3 is CASSPDRIYGYTF. CDR3 bases: TGTGCCAGTAGTCCGGACCGGATCTATGGCTACACCTTC.

The CDR3 DNA sequence: TGCAGTGCTAGAGCCGCCAGGGAAGGCCACTACGAGCAGTACTTC. Its translation: CSARAAREGHYEQYF. The J gene is TRBJ2-7, the V gene TRBV20-1; tentative D call: TRBD1 (5 bases). Germline values: CDR1 DFQATT, CDR2 SNEGSKA (reference sequence). V shed 1 base and J shed 3 bases, with 16 bases lying between them. There are 15 residues in the CDR3.

There are a few counts of this clonotype. This chain uses TRBV20-1 with TRBJ2-1; D ambiguous. V gave up 0 bases and J gave up 5 bases, with 14 bases separating them. CDR3 length: 15 residues. From germline, CDR1 is DFQATT and CDR2 SNEGSKA (reference sequence). CDR3 residues: CSARDPWGHNNEQFF. The CDR3, as DNA: TGCAGTGCTAGAGATCCCTGGGGTCACAACAATGAGCAGTTCTTC.

This clonotype was observed many times. This may be a read error: a much more frequent sequence differs by one nucleotide. This chain uses TRBV7-2 with TRBJ1-2; the D gene is possibly TRBD1 (5 bases). Trimming removed 5 bases from V and 7 bases from J, with 20 bases in between. This CDR3 contains 15 residues. CDR1 and CDR2 (germline): SGHTA, FQGNSA. DNA for the CDR3: TGTGCCAGCAGCCCGACGACGGGGACTGGCTGTGGCTACACCTTC. Amino acid sequence: CASSPTTGTGCGYTF.

With respect to this clonotype: The germline gene is not matched at one end of the junction; a read error may be the cause. The chain has TRBV20-1 and TRBJ2-3; 11 nucleotides line up with TRBD2. The CDR3 runs 17 residues. The germline CDR1 and CDR2 sequences are DFQATT and SNEGSKA (reference sequence). In nucleotides, the CDR3 is TGCAGTGCTAGAGATTTTCGTCTAGCGGGGGGCAAGGATACGCAATATTTT. Its protein is CSARDFRLAGGKDTQYF.

The V call is TRBV5-1, the J call TRBJ2-7; TRBD2 matches at 10 bases. The DNA end favors TRBJ2-1, so the J call may be wrong. Germline CDR1 is SGHRS and CDR2 is YFSETQ. The CDR3 loop spans 16 amino acids. This chain's CDR3 is CASSSLSGGLYNEQFF. The DNA for the CDR3 is TGCGCCAGCAGCTCCCTTAGCGGGGGGCTGTACAATGAGCAGTTCTTC.